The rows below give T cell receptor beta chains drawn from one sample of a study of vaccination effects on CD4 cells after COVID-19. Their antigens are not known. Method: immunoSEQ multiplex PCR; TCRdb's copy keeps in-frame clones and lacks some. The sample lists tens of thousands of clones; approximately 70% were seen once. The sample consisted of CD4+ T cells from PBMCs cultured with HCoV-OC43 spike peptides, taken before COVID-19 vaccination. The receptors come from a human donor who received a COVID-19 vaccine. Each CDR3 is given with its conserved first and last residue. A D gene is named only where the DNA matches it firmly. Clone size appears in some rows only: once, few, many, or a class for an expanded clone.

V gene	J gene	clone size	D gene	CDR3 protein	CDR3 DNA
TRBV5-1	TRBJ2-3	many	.	CASSFGDTQYF	TGCGCCAGCAGCTTCGGAGATACGCAGTATTTT
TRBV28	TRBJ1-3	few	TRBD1	CASSADRGAGNTIYF	TGTGCCAGCAGTGCAGACAGGGGAGCGGGAAACACCATATATTTT
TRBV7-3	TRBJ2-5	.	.	CASSLLLGETQYF	TGTGCCAGCAGCTTACTTTTGGGGGAGACCCAGTACTTC
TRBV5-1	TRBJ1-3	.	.	CASSLGQSSGNTIYF	TGCGCCAGCAGCTTGGGTCAGAGCTCTGGAAACACCATATATTTT
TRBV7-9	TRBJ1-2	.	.	CASSPPGGANYGYTF	TGTGCCAGCAGCCCCCCTGGGGGAGCTAACTATGGCTACACCTTC
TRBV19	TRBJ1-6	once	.	CASRRSRDPNSPLHF	TGTGCCAGTAGAAGAAGCAGGGACCCCAATTCACCCCTCCACTTT
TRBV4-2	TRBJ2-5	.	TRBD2	CASSQPGGGQETQYF	TGTGCCAGCAGCCAGCCTGGCGGGGGTCAAGAGACCCAGTACTTC
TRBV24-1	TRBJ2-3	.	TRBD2	CATSTTSGGDIPSTDTQYF	TGTGCCACCAGTACCACTAGCGGGGGGGACATTCCTAGCACAGATACGCAGTATTTT
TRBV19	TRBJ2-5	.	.	CASTLGGTQYF	TGTGCCAGTACCCTGGGTGGGACCCAGTACTTC
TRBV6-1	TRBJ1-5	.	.	CASSEGAGGGVQPQHF	TGTGCCAGCAGTGAAGGGGCGGGGGGAGGGGTTCAGCCCCAGCATTTT
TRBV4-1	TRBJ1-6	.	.	CASSQGDNVPSSYNSPLHF	TGCGCCAGCAGCCAAGGAGACAACGTACCTAGCTCCTATAATTCACCCCTCCACTTT
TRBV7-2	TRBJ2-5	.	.	CASSLAGGLETQYF	TGTGCCAGCAGCTTAGCGGGGGGGCTAGAGACCCAGTACTTC
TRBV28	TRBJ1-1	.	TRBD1	CASSLPRGQAFF	TGTGCCAGCAGTTTACCCAGGGGGCAAGCTTTCTTT
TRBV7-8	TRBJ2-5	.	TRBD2	CASSLSATGGEETQYF	TGTGCCAGCAGCTTGTCTGCTACCGGGGGGGAGGAGACCCAGTACTTC
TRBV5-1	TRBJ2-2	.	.	CASRKITSSGELFF	TGCGCCAGCAGGAAGATAACTAGCTCCGGGGAGCTGTTTTTT
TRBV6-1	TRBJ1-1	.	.	CASSEPGVANTEAFF	TGTGCCAGCAGTGAACCGGGGGTTGCGAACACTGAAGCTTTCTTT
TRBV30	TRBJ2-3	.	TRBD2	CAWGLAGGQSTDTQYF	TGTGCCTGGGGACTAGCGGGGGGGCAAAGCACAGATACGCAGTATTTT
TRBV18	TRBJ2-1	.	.	CASSEGDGAYNEQFF	TGTGCCAGCTCAGAAGGGGACGGAGCCTACAATGAGCAGTTCTTC
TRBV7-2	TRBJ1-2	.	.	CASSFNGVYGYTF	TGTGCCAGCAGCTTTAATGGGGTCTATGGCTACACCTTC
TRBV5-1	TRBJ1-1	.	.	CASSPGSGRDTEAFF	TGCGCCAGCAGCCCGGGTTCTGGTCGGGACACTGAAGCTTTCTTT
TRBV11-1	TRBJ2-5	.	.	CASSLEVQVKTQYF	TGTGCCAGCAGCTTAGAGGTCCAGGTGAAGACCCAGTACTTC
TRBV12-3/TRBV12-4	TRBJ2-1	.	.	CASRRQGLNEQFF	TGTGCCAGCAGGAGGCAGGGTTTGAATGAGCAGTTCTTC
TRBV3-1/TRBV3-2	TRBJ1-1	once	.	CASSPYREKDTEAFF	TGTGCCAGCAGCCCCTACAGGGAAAAGGACACTGAAGCTTTCTTT
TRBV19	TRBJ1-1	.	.	CASSTWQANTEAFF	TGTGCCAGTAGTACCTGGCAGGCGAACACTGAAGCTTTCTTT
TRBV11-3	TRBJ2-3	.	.	CASSLSGSRVDTQYF	TGTGCCAGCAGCCTAAGCGGATCCCGGGTAGATACGCAGTATTTT
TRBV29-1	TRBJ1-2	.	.	CSVDNRANYGYTF	TGCAGCGTTGATAACAGAGCTAACTATGGCTACACCTTC
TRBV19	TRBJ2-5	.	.	CASTRGSQETQYF	TGTGCCAGTACCCGGGGAAGCCAAGAGACCCAGTACTTC
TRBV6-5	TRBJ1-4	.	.	CASSAFGGRAYLFF	TGTGCCAGCAGCGCGTTCGGCGGCCGCGCCTACCTGTTTTTT
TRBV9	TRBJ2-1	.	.	CASTRRAESSYNEQFF	TGTGCCAGCACCCGCAGAGCCGAGAGCTCCTACAATGAGCAGTTCTTC
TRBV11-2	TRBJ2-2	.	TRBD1	CASRDRVLVGELFF	TGTGCCAGCAGGGACAGGGTTTTAGTCGGGGAGCTGTTTTTT
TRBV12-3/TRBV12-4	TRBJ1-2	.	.	CASSLAKGVTF	TGTGCCAGCAGTTTAGCGAAGGGGGTCACCTTC
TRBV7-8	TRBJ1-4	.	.	CASSLAEIATNEKLFF	TGTGCCAGCAGCTTAGCGGAGATTGCAACTAATGAAAAACTGTTTTTT
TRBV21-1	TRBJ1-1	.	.	CASSAGGSTEAFF	TGTGCCAGCAGCGCGGGCGGGAGCACTGAAGCTTTCTTT
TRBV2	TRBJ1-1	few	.	CASSTQTTVNTEAFF	TGTGCCAGCAGTACCCAGACGACAGTGAACACTGAAGCTTTCTTT
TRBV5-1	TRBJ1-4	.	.	CASSLAGANEKLFF	TGCGCCAGCAGCTTGGCAGGGGCCAATGAAAAACTGTTTTTT
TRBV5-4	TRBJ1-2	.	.	CASSRQEDTGYTF	TGTGCCAGCAGCCGACAGGAAGACACTGGCTACACCTTC
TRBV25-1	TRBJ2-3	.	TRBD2	CASSRSGGPDTQYF	TGTGCCAGCAGTAGAAGCGGGGGGCCAGATACGCAGTATTTT
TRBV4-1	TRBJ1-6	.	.	CASSPEGRGFSSYNSPLHF	TGCGCCAGCAGCCCTGAAGGTCGGGGCTTCAGCTCCTATAATTCACCCCTCCACTTT